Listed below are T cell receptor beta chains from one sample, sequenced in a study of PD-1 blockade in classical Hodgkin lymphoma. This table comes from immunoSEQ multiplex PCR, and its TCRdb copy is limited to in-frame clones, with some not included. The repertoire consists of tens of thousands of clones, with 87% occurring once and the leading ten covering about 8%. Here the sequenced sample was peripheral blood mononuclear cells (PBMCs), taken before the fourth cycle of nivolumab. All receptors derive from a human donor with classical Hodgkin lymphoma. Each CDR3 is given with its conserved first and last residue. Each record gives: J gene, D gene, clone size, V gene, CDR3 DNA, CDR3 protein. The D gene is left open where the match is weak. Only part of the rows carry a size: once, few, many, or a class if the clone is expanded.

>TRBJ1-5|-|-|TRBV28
TGTGCCAGCACCCAGACAGTCCAGCCCCAGCATTTT
CASTQTVQPQHF
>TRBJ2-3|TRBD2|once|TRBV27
TGTGCCAGCAGTTTAAAACTAGCGGGGGGGATTAGCACAGATACGCAGTATTTT
CASSLKLAGGISTDTQYF
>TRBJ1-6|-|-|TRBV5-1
TGCGCCAGCACCAACGACGGGAGCTCCTATAATTCACCCCTCCACTTT
CASTNDGSSYNSPLHF
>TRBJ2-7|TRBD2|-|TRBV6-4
TGTGCCAGCAGTGACAGTGCGGGGGGCCACTACGAGCAGTACTTC
CASSDSAGGHYEQYF
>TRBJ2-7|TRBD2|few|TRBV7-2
TGTGCCAGCAGCCCCCCAGCTAGCGGGGCCTACGAGCAGTACTTC
CASSPPASGAYEQYF
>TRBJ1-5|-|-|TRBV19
TGTGCCAGTAGTCCCTACGGGGCCCGCCCCGACCAGCCCCAGCATTTT
CASSPYGARPDQPQHF
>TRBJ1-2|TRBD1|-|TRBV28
TGTGCCAGCATGAAGCCGGGACAGGGCGTACTTGGCTATGGCTACACCTTC
CASMKPGQGVLGYGYTF
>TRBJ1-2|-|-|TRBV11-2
TGTGCCAGCAGCTTGCTTGCGTATGGCTACACCTTC
CASSLLAYGYTF
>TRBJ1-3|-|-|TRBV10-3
TGTGCCATCAGTGCCCCCGGCTCTGGAAACACCATATATTTT
CAISAPGSGNTIYF
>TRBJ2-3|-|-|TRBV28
TGTGCCAGCAGTTTCGGTGCGGGCCAAGTCACAGATACGCAGTATTTT
CASSFGAGQVTDTQYF
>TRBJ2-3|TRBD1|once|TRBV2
TGTGCCAGCAGTGGGACAGGGTTAAGCACAGATACGCAGTATTTT
CASSGTGLSTDTQYF
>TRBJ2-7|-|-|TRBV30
TGTGCCTGGAGTGTTACAACCCGCAGAGGGGACGAGCAGTACTTC
CAWSVTTRRGDEQYF
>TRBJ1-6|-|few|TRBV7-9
TGTGCCAGCAGATCTACCGCGGGGAGCTCCTATAATTCACCCCTCCACTTT
CASRSTAGSSYNSPLHF
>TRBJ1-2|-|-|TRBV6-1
TGTGCCAGCAGTGAAGTAAGGGACACCGGTAACTATGGCTACACCTTC
CASSEVRDTGNYGYTF
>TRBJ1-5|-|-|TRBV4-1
TGCGCCAGCAGCCAAGATCCGGGCCAGGGTCGGTCCACTCACAATCAGCCCCAGCATTTT
CASSQDPGQGRSTHNQPQHF
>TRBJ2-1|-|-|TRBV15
TGTGCCACCAGCAGGAGCAGGGGGGAAACCAATGAGCAGTTCTTC
CATSRSRGETNEQFF
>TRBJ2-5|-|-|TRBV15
TGTGCCACCAGCAGAGATGAAGACTGGGAGGGGGGCACCCGGCAAGAGACCCAGTACTTC
CATSRDEDWEGGTRQETQYF
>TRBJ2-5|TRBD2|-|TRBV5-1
TGCGCCAGCAGCGCGACTAGCGGGGGGGCGGAGACCCAGTACTTC
CASSATSGGAETQYF
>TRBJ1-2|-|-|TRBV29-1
TGCAGCGTTGACTCGGAAGGTTGGGGCTTCTCTGGCTACACCTTC
CSVDSEGWGFSGYTF
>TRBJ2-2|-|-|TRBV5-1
TGCGCCAGCAGCTTCCAGGGGACCCCCGGGGAGCTGTTTTTT
CASSFQGTPGELFF
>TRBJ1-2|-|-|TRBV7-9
TGTGCCAGCAGCTTAAACGCAGGGCAGGGAGGCTACACCTTC
CASSLNAGQGGYTF
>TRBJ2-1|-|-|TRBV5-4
TGTGCCAGCAGCCACGGAAACTACAATGAGCAGTTCTTC
CASSHGNYNEQFF
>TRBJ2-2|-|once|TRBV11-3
TGTGCCAGCAGCCCAGGGACTGTGTCGGCCGGGGAGCTGTTTTTT
CASSPGTVSAGELFF
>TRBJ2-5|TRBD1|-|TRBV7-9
TGTGCCAGCAGCTCCCGGGACAGGGGGCGCGGGGAGCAGTACTTC
CASSSRDRGRGEQYF